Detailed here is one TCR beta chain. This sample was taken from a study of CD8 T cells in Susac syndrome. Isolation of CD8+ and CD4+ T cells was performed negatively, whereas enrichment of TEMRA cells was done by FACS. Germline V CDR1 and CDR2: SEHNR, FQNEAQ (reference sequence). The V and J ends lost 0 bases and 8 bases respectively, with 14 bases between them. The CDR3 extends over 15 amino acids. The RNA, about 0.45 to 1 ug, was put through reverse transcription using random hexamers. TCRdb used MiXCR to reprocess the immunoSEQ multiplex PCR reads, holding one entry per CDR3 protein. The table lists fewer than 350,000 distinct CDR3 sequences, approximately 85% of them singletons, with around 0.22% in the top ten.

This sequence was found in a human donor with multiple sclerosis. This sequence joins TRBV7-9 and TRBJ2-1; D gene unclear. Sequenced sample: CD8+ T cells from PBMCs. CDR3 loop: CASSLAGPLVDEQFF. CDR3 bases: TGTGCCAGCAGCTTAGCAGGGCCCCTCGTGGATGAGCAGTTCTTC.